This passage covers 24 T cell receptor beta chains from one sample sequenced in a study of T cells in Graves' hyperthyroidism and ophthalmopathy. From RNA transcripts, TCR beta CDR3 regions were amplified. The primer set for the first-round RT-PCR of the TCR CDR3 was HTBI. TCRdb used MiXCR to reprocess the multiplex PCR reads, holding one entry per CDR3 protein. The sample includes around 690,000 distinct CDR3 sequences, roughly a sixth of them seen just once. The source material was blood. The source of these receptors is a man aged 50 to 59 with Graves' hyperthyroidism.

This clonotype was counted many times. The chain couples TRBV12-3 or TRBV12-4 to TRBJ1-4, with a weak D call TRBD1 (5 bases). Trimming took 1 base from V and 10 from J, leaving 13 bases between them. This CDR3 region has 14 residues. CDR3 in DNA: TGTGCCAGCAGTTTAGAGACCTGGGGCGGAAAACTGTTTTTT. This codes for CASSLETWGGKLFF.

This clonotype was picked up a small number of times. The chain recombines TRBV28 with TRBJ1-1; a possible D gene is TRBD1 (6 bases). The CDR3 totals 14 residues. Trimming stripped 6 bases from V and 2 bases from J, with 13 bases between. Germline V gives CDR1 MDHEN, CDR2 SYDVKM. The DNA of the CDR3 is TGTGCCAGCAGGGGCCGGGGGGCCAACACTGAAGCTTTCTTT. Translating gives CASRGRGANTEAFF. The entire variable domain, with the rest obtained from reference TRBV28 and TRBJ1-1, is as follows: DVKVTQSSRYLVKRTGEKVFLECVQDMDHENMFWYRQDPGLGLRLIYFSYDVKMKEKGDIPEGYSVSREKKERFSLILESASTNQTSMYLCASRGRGANTEAFFGQGTRLTVV.

In its sample, this clonotype was seen a few times. The chain has TRBV20-1 and TRBJ2-5; possibly TRBD2 for D (6 bases). This CDR3 is built from 14 residues. V was cut by 0 bases and J by 5 bases, with 13 bases left in between. The germline CDR1 and CDR2 sequences are DFQATT and SNEGSKA (reference sequence). As DNA, the CDR3 is TGCAGTGCTAGAGATCTGACTAGTCCCGAGACCCAGTACTTC. Protein: CSARDLTSPETQYF.

The V gene is TRBV15, the J gene TRBJ2-1; 15 bases are shared with TRBD2. Germline CDR1 is LNHNV and CDR2 is YYDKDF (reference sequence). The CDR3 contains 21 residues. Trimming cost V 4 bases and J 0 bases; bases outside gene matches: 13. The CDR3 coding sequence is TGTGCCACCAGCACACCCACTGGGACTAGCGGGAGGTCAAGCTCCTACAATGAGCAGTTCTTC. This codes for CATSTPTGTSGRSSSYNEQFF.

This clonotype came up many times. The chain uses TRBV11-2 and TRBJ1-4; D not resolved. V was shortened by 0 bases and J by 8 bases, with 13 bases between the two germline ends. The CDR3 extends over 15 amino acids. Germline V CDR1 and CDR2: SGHAT, FQNNGV. CDR3 in amino acids: CASSLEASTGEKLFF. The CDR3 DNA reads TGTGCCAGCAGCTTAGAGGCGTCGACTGGGGAAAAACTGTTTTTT.

The table lists this clonotype with a few counts. In DNA, the CDR3 is TGTGCCACATCCTGGGGGTCTGACTATGGCTACACCTTC. Residues: CATSWGSDYGYTF. V gene TRBV24-1 combines with J gene TRBJ1-2, with D possibly being TRBD1 (5 bases). The CDR3 sequence is 13 residues long. The germline CDR1 and CDR2 sequences are KGHDR and SFDVKD. V gave up 10 bases and J gave up 3 bases, with 14 bases separating them.

This clonotype was detected many times. This chain uses TRBV28 with TRBJ2-4; TRBD2 matches 12 bases. Trimming cost V 3 bases and J 7 bases; bases outside gene matches: 7. The germline gives CDR1 MDHEN, CDR2 SYDVKM. The CDR3 covers 16 residues. CDR3 amino acids: CASSFRLAGVNNIQYF. As DNA, the CDR3 is TGTGCCAGCAGTTTTCGACTAGCGGGAGTCAACAACATTCAGTACTTC.

In this sample, this clonotype turned up a few times. The chain combines TRBV7-2 with TRBJ2-7; D is unresolved. The germline CDR1 and CDR2 sequences are SGHTA and FQGNSA. Trimming pared 0 bases from V and 0 bases from J, leaving 12 bases between. The CDR3 runs 16 residues. The CDR3, as DNA: TGTGCCAGCAGCTTAGCGCTGTCTAGAAGCTCCTACGAGCAGTACTTC. This codes for CASSLALSRSSYEQYF.

There are a few counts of this clonotype. This chain joins TRBV10-1 and TRBJ2-2, with 10 bases that match TRBD2. Germline CDR1 WNHNN, CDR2 SYGVQD (reference sequence). CDR3 length: 16 amino acids. Losses at the gene ends were 5 bases for V and 5 bases for J; bases not matched to a gene: 8. Here the CDR3 DNA reads TGCGCCAGCAGTAAATCTAGCGGGAGATGGACCGGGGAGCTGTTTTTT. Translated: CASSKSSGRWTGELFF.

This clonotype has at least ten counts. The chain is built from TRBV7-9 and TRBJ2-5; TRBD1 is a possible D gene (6 bases). The CDR3 totals 13 residues. The germline V gene has CDR1 SEHNR and CDR2 FQNEAQ (reference sequence). The ends were cut back, 6 bases at V and 2 bases at J, with 10 bases in the middle. As DNA, the CDR3 is TGTGCCAGCAGTCTCCAGGGGCAAGAGACCCAGTACTTC. This sequence encodes CASSLQGQETQYF. The whole variable domain, filled in from reference TRBV7-9 and TRBJ2-5, reads DTGVSQNPRHKITKRGQNVTFRCDPISEHNRLYWYRQTLGQGPEFLTYFQNEAQLEKSRLLSDRFSAERPKGSFSTLEIQRTEQGDSAMYLCASSLQGQETQYFGPGTRLLVL.

The chain links TRBV6-9 to TRBJ2-5; tentatively, D is TRBD1 or TRBD2 (6 bases each). Trimming removed 3 bases from V and 1 base from J, with 12 bases in between. The CDR3 extends over 15 amino acids. Looked up from germline, CDR1 is MNHGY and CDR2 is SVAAGI. The CDR3 protein is CASSYPGGLQETQYF. The CDR3 region has the DNA TGTGCCAGCAGTTACCCCGGGGGCCTCCAAGAGACCCAGTACTTC.

This clonotype has at least ten counts. V gene TRBV7-2 combines with J gene TRBJ2-3; 9 positions agree with TRBD2. The CDR3 is 16 amino acids. The V gene end was trimmed by 0 bases and the J gene end by 4 bases; junction bases not matched to a gene: 5. Germline V CDR1 and CDR2: SGHTA, FQGNSA. The CDR3, as DNA: TGTGCCAGCAGCTTAGCCAGCGGGAGGTCTGCAGATACGCAGTATTTT. Protein product: CASSLASGRSADTQYF. Together with reference TRBV7-2 and TRBJ2-3, the CDR3 gives the full variable domain: GAGVSQSPSNKVTEKGKDVELRCDPISGHTALYWYRQSLGQGLEFLIYFQGNSAPDKSGLPSDRFSAERTGGSVSTLTIQRTQQEDSAVYLCASSLASGRSADTQYFGPGTRLTVL.

As for this clonotype: It may be a read error: a sequence one base away is much more abundant. The chain combines TRBV18 with TRBJ2-7; 7 positions agree with TRBD1. CDR1 KGHSH and CDR2 LQKENI come from the germline V gene. This CDR3 spans 15 amino acids. The CDR3 sequence is CASSAPGQRLPEQYF. DNA for the CDR3: TGTGCCAGCTCAGCACCGGGACAGAGATTACCCGAGCAGTACTTC.

This clonotype came up many times. The rearrangement joins TRBV27 to TRBJ1-5, with D perhaps matching TRBD1 (5 bases). The germline CDR1 and CDR2 sequences are MNHEY and SMNVEV (reference sequence). CDR3 length: 13 amino acids. The V end lost 11 bases, the J end lost 6 bases, and 17 bases lay between the germline ends. The CDR3 coding sequence is TGTGCCGTCCCCCCGGGGGGAGGTCAGCCCCAGCATTTT. Its protein is CAVPPGGGQPQHF.

This clonotype was counted between two and nine times. The chain recombines TRBV20-1 with TRBJ1-5; 8 bases are shared with TRBD1. This CDR3 spans 15 amino acids. J gave up 3 bases and V 6 bases, and 10 bases lay outside the gene matches. In germline, CDR1 is DFQATT, CDR2 SNEGSKA (reference sequence). CDR3: CSARQGPFINQPQHF. CDR3 bases: TGCAGTGCCCGACAGGGGCCTTTTATCAATCAGCCCCAGCATTTT.

The chain is built from TRBV6-2 or TRBV6-3 and TRBJ1-5; 8 positions agree with TRBD1. Germline CDR1 reads MNHEY; CDR2 reads SVGEGT. CDR3 length: 15 amino acids. V trimming: 0 bases; J trimming: 6 bases; junction bases outside the gene matches: 4. CDR3 DNA sequence: TGTGCCAGCAGTTACTCGGACAGGGCGGGTCAGCCCCAGCATTTT. This translates into CASSYSDRAGQPQHF.

This clonotype appeared many times. The chain has TRBV24-1 and TRBJ2-1; 9 nucleotides align to TRBD1. The trim removed 5 bases at V and 6 bases at J, leaving 22 bases unmatched. Looked up from germline, CDR1 is KGHDR and CDR2 is SFDVKD. This CDR3 region has 20 residues. In DNA form, the CDR3 reads TGTGCCACCAGTGGGGTGTCGGTCGCCAAGGGACAGGGAACGGTCAATGAGCAGTTCTTC. Its translation is CATSGVSVAKGQGTVNEQFF.

This clonotype was seen ten or more times. The chain is built from TRBV28 and TRBJ2-7; D is perhaps TRBD1 (6 bases). Germline V lookup: CDR1 MDHEN, CDR2 SYDVKM. V lost 6 bases and J 3 bases, leaving 15 bases between the germline ends. The CDR3 runs 14 residues. CDR3 coding DNA: TGTGCCAGCAGGATCCGGGACACGGTCTACGAGCAGTACTTC. This encodes CASRIRDTVYEQYF.

This chain connects TRBV29-1 to TRBJ2-7, with D possibly called TRBD1 or TRBD2 (7 bases each). Germline V gene lookup returns CDR1 SQVTM and CDR2 ANQGSEA. Trimming took 4 bases from V and 9 from J, leaving 13 bases between them. This CDR3 has 11 residues. CDR3 DNA: TGCAGCGTTGGGGAGGGGGCAGCGCAGTACTTC. This sequence encodes CSVGEGAAQYF.

The table lists this clonotype with a few counts. The chain uses TRBV7-9 and TRBJ2-1; 13 bases agree with TRBD2. The V segment lost 4 bases and the J segment 13 bases; nucleotides outside the gene matches: 10. This CDR3 is 15 amino acids long. Germline CDR1 and CDR2: SEHNR and FQNEAQ (reference sequence). This CDR3 reads CASSSGTSGTANQFF. CDR3 coding DNA: TGTGCCAGCAGCTCGGGGACTAGCGGGACTGCTAATCAGTTCTTC.

The chain couples TRBV28 to TRBJ1-4; D gene uncertain. V gave up 1 base and J gave up 4 bases, with 10 bases separating them. The germline gives CDR1 MDHEN, CDR2 SYDVKM. This CDR3 has 15 residues. The CDR3 spells CASSLSWGVNEKLFF. Here the CDR3 DNA reads TGTGCCAGCAGTTTATCATGGGGAGTTAATGAAAAACTGTTTTTT.

This clonotype occurred a few times. V usage is TRBV30 and J usage is TRBJ2-7; D might be TRBD2 (7 bases). V was trimmed by 2 bases and J by 5 bases, leaving 16 bases between them. CDR1 and CDR2 (germline): GTSNPN, SVGIG (reference sequence). This CDR3 comprises 14 residues. The CDR3 sequence is CAWSLGGAFDEQYF. In nucleotides, the CDR3 is TGTGCCTGGAGTCTAGGGGGGGCGTTCGACGAGCAGTACTTC.

This clonotype was observed many times. The rearrangement uses TRBV20-1 and TRBJ2-1; D perhaps matches TRBD2 (5 bases). The V and J ends lost 3 bases and 8 bases respectively, with 11 bases between them. CDR3 length: 12 amino acids. Germline V gives CDR1 DFQATT, CDR2 SNEGSKA (reference sequence). CDR3 protein: CSARLLEDEQFF. CDR3 nucleotide sequence: TGCAGTGCTAGGCTTCTGGAGGATGAGCAGTTCTTC.

This clonotype was detected only once. The chain links TRBV5-1 to TRBJ2-7; perhaps TRBD1 as D (6 bases). The CDR3 has 15 amino acids. The ends were cut back, 4 bases at V and 0 bases at J, with 14 bases in the middle. In germline, CDR1 is SGHRS, CDR2 YFSETQ. CDR3 sequence reads: CASSRLEGGSYEQYF. CDR3 DNA sequence: TGCGCCAGCAGCCGCTTAGAAGGGGGCTCCTACGAGCAGTACTTC.